Sequencing of this TCR beta chain was carried out in a study of CD8+ T cells in alopecia areata. RNA, once extracted, was reverse transcribed into cDNA for use as the sequencing template. The repertoire was sequenced with immunoSEQ multiplex PCR; TCRdb's copy has only in-frame clones and lacks some. The sample holds roughly 35,000 clones, 55% seen once. V trimming: 5 bases; J trimming: 1 base; junction bases outside the gene matches: 3. The CDR3 spans 14 residues. Germline-derived CDR1 and CDR2 are SEHNR and FQNEAQ (reference sequence). The clonotype was recovered from a human donor with alopecia areata. The chain couples TRBV7-9 to TRBJ2-7; 9 bases fit TRBD1. Material for sequencing was NKG2D-high CD8+ T cells sorted from blood. CDR3 sequence: CASSPGTGSYEQYF. DNA for the CDR3: TGTGCCAGCAGCCCAGGGACAGGGTCCTACGAGCAGTACTTC.